The T cell receptor beta chain described here comes from a study of T cell repertoires in cytomegalovirus infection. Study summary: Indications of both CMV infection and matching HLA type were provided by public TCR beta signatures. Findings and caveats of the study: CMV carriers with the relevant HLA were identified by cumulative public TCR beta family frequency. Dominating the ex vivo response were TCR beta clonotypes that were CMV-specific and HLA-C-restricted.

TCRdb called the reads again in MiXCR, with one record for every CDR3 protein. The table lists about 600,000 distinct CDR3 sequences, approximately 24% of them singletons, with 8% in the top ten. For this clonotype: Its specificity is not known.

The V and J ends lost 1 base and 0 bases, in that order; junction bases with no gene match: 14. CDR1 and CDR2 (germline): SGHDN, FVKESK. The CDR3 consists of 20 residues. Sequencing was performed on CD8+ T cells from PBMCs. The sequence came from a human donor in good health (CMV status not recorded). Some clones in this sample may be carry-over from other donors' samples. This chain uses TRBV14 with TRBJ2-1; 8 positions agree with TRBD2. The CDR3 is CASSQGNGGATLTSYNEQFF. CDR3 nucleotide sequence: TGTGCCAGCAGCCAAGGGAACGGGGGGGCCACCTTGACCTCCTACAATGAGCAGTTCTTC.